This TCR beta chain came from a study of CD8 T cells in Susac syndrome. Overall study: Among the Susac syndrome patients who underwent sequencing, roughly six had clinically active disease, while eight of them were in remission.

CD8+ and CD4+ T cells from blood underwent TCR beta sequencing, which was carried out in a high-throughput format. TEMRA cells underwent FACS enrichment and CD8+ and CD4+ T cells underwent negative isolation. CDR3 length: 15 residues. Germline CDR1 SGHTA, CDR2 FQGNSA. Trimming removed 2 bases at V and 5 bases at J, with 15 bases between. An input of roughly 0.5 to 1 ug of RNA was subjected to reverse transcription using random hexamers. The authors amplified TCR beta CDR3 across 54 Vbeta and 13 Jbeta using immunoSEQ multiplex PCR. TCRdb used MiXCR to reprocess the immunoSEQ multiplex PCR reads, holding one entry per CDR3 protein. Here the sample spans under 200,000 distinct CDR3 sequences, over 75% being singletons.

The chain joins TRBV7-2 to TRBJ2-5; D might be TRBD2 (5 bases). The sequence was obtained from a human donor with Susac syndrome. Sequenced input: CD4+ T cells from PBMCs. The CDR3 DNA follows: TGTGCCAGCAGCTTAACGACTACGGTTGGGGAGACCCAGTACTTC. Protein: CASSLTTTVGETQYF. The whole variable domain, filled in from reference TRBV7-2 and TRBJ2-5, reads GAGVSQSPSNKVTEKGKDVELRCDPISGHTALYWYRQSLGQGLEFLIYFQGNSAPDKSGLPSDRFSAERTGGSVSTLTIQRTQQEDSAVYLCASSLTTTVGETQYFGPGTRLLVL.